This TCR beta chain appears in the sequencing data of a study of T cells after yellow fever vaccination. The V gene's germline CDR1 is DFQATT and CDR2 SNEGSKA (reference sequence). Trimming shortened V by 3 bases and J by 0 bases, and 9 bases separated the two germline ends. The CDR3 loop spans 14 amino acids. This clonotype was detected a few times. From the 5' RACE reads, TCRdb called clonotypes with MiXCR, one entry per CDR3 protein. The profile shows approximately 610,000 distinct CDR3 sequences, about a sixth of them singletons. The rearrangement joins TRBV20-1 to TRBJ1-3; D is unresolved. This TCR was sampled from a man aged 18 to 29 who received the YFV17D yellow fever vaccine. Specimen: PBMCs, collected 4 to 6 days after the first yellow fever vaccination. CDR3 DNA: TGCAGTGCTAGTTTCCCGAGCTCTGGAAACACCATATATTTT. Protein sequence: CSASFPSSGNTIYF.